What follows are 25 T cell receptor beta chains derived from one specimen sequenced in a study of regulatory T cells in long-lasting Graves disease (dated by TCRdb to about 2021). Libraries came from multiplex PCR. TCRdb names Illumina HiSeq 4000 as the instrument used. iRepertoire HTBI primers and Arm-PCR amplification of CDR3 regions were used to construct TCR beta libraries. TCRdb applied fastp at Q25 and MiXCR to the public reads, then kept only in-frame beta chains. Rows matching on CDR3 protein sequence are summarized as one entry with the most common DNA and genes. The sample has roughly 490,000 distinct CDR3 sequences on record, approximately 23% of them singletons. Together, the top ten hold about an eighth of the sample. The meaning of the sample's time point label: persistent/refractory GD, antithyroid drugs over 5 years with positive TRAb. RNA was extracted from PBMCs in TRIzol for both TCR sequencing and RNA sequencing.

This specimen was peripheral blood mononuclear cells (PBMCs), taken when the disease was refractory, from a patient treated with antithyroid drugs. The source of these receptors is a female donor with Graves disease.

This chain joins TRBV5-8 and TRBJ1-6; unclear D gene. Germline values: CDR1 SGHTS, CDR2 YDEGEE. CDR3 length: 13 residues. Trimming removed 4 bases at V and 14 bases at J, with 16 bases between. This CDR3 is CASSITPRNSLHF. CDR3 sequence (DNA): TGTGCCAGCAGCATAACACCCCGAAATTCCCTCCACTTT.

This clonotype has at least ten counts. CDR3 nucleotide sequence: TGTGCCAGCAACCCTTATTCCAACACTGAAGCTTTCTTT. Amino acid sequence: CASNPYSNTEAFF. The chain recombines TRBV12-3 or TRBV12-4 with TRBJ1-1; D is undetermined. The CDR3 spans 13 residues. V was shortened by 7 bases and J by 2 bases, with 11 bases between the two germline ends.

There are many counts of this clonotype. The chain carries TRBV11-2 and TRBJ2-2; TRBD1 agrees at 9 bases. The CDR3 extends over 15 amino acids. Germline CDR1 reads SGHAT; CDR2 reads FQNNGV. V shed 5 bases and J 2 bases; nucleotides not matched to a gene: 3. CDR3 bases: TGTGCCAGCAGCCGGGACAGGGCCAACACCGGGGAGCTGTTTTTT. The encoded protein is CASSRDRANTGELFF.

The rearrangement joins TRBV5-1 to TRBJ1-1, with unresolved D. Trimming left V 3 bases short and J 7 bases short, with 10 bases between. This CDR3 has 12 residues. Looked up from germline, CDR1 is SGHRS and CDR2 is YFSETQ. CDR3 amino acids: CASSSSLGEAFF. As DNA, the CDR3 is TGCGCCAGCAGCTCCAGCTTGGGTGAAGCTTTCTTT.

The sample holds many counts of this clonotype. The rearrangement links TRBV20-1 to TRBJ1-4; tentatively, D is TRBD1 (6 bases). V gave up 5 bases and J gave up 7 bases, with 8 bases separating them. The length of the CDR3 is 11 residues. Per germline, CDR1 DFQATT and CDR2 SNEGSKA (reference sequence). The CDR3 region is CSAGGGEKLFF. The CDR3 coding sequence is TGCAGTGCTGGAGGGGGTGAAAAACTGTTTTTT.

This clonotype has a handful of counts. A much larger clone sits a single nucleotide away, making a read error possible. The CDR3 loop reads CASRISGVYKQYF. The CDR3 bases are TGTGCCAGCAGAATCTCCGGTGTCTACAAGCAGTACTTC. The chain is built from TRBV28 and TRBJ2-7; D is uncertain. The CDR3 consists of 13 residues. Germline lookup yields CDR1 MDHEN and CDR2 SYDVKM.

This clonotype has a count of ten or more. The rearrangement joins TRBV7-9 to TRBJ2-2; perhaps TRBD2 as D (5 bases). There are 13 residues in the CDR3. Trimming took off 1 base at V and 6 bases at J, with 6 bases between the two ends. Looked up from germline, CDR1 is SEHNR and CDR2 is FQNEAQ (reference sequence). CDR3 in DNA: TGTGCCAGCAGCTTAGGCGGGTCCGGGGAGCTGTTTTTT. This translates into CASSLGGSGELFF.

This sequence joins TRBV30 and TRBJ2-4, with D perhaps matching TRBD2 (5 bases). CDR1 and CDR2 from the germline V gene are GTSNPN and SVGIG (reference sequence). CDR3 length equals 15 residues. V lost 0 bases, J lost 0 bases, and 9 bases lay in between. The CDR3 DNA sequence: TGTGCCTGGAGTGTTCGAGCGGTAGCCAAAAACATTCAGTACTTC. Translating gives CAWSVRAVAKNIQYF.

Points on this clonotype: Given a much more abundant clone one base away, this may be a read error. Since no conserved phenylalanine or tryptophan closes the CDR3, a read error is the likely cause. The rearrangement uses TRBV6-1 and TRBJ2-5; the D gene is possibly TRBD1 (6 bases). V lost 6 bases and J lost 3, with 11 bases in between. The germline V gene encodes CDR1 MNHNS and CDR2 SASEGT. The CDR3 covers 13 residues. CDR3 bases: TGTGCCAGCAGGGAACAGGGTGAAGAGACCCAGTACCTC. It yields the protein CASREQGEETQYL.

The chain has TRBV25-1 and TRBJ2-1; 8 bases map to TRBD1. There are 16 residues in the CDR3. Trimming at V came to 1 base and at J to 3 bases, leaving 5 bases not matched to a gene. CDR1 and CDR2 from the germline V gene are MGHDK and SYGVNS. The CDR3 DNA follows: TGTGCCAGCAGTGAATCGGCGACAGGGGACTACAATGAGCAGTTCTTC. Its translation: CASSESATGDYNEQFF.

Only a few counts were recorded for this clonotype. The J gene is TRBJ2-3, the V gene TRBV24-1; D gene ambiguous. CDR3 length: 11 amino acids. Germline assignment: CDR1 KGHDR and CDR2 SFDVKD. The V gene lost 12 bases and the J gene lost 4 bases, with 10 bases spanning the gap. The CDR3 spells CAVESADTQYF. The CDR3 DNA sequence: TGTGCCGTAGAATCCGCAGATACGCAGTATTTT.

In this sample, this clonotype turned up many times. The chain has TRBV29-1 and TRBJ2-7; possibly TRBD1 for D (5 bases). The CDR3 is 13 residues long. CDR1 is SQVTM, CDR2 ANQGSEA, per germline. V lost 5 bases to trimming and J lost 6 bases, with 17 bases between them. The CDR3 here is CSVLKTGVGEQYF. CDR3 DNA sequence: TGCAGCGTTCTCAAAACAGGTGTCGGCGAGCAGTACTTC.

This clonotype was found a few times. This chain uses TRBV12-3 or TRBV12-4 with TRBJ2-1, with 7 positions matching TRBD2. The CDR3 spans 16 residues. Trimming took 3 bases from V and 2 from J; bases not matched to a gene: 7. CDR3 coding DNA: TGTGCCAGCAGTTTTTTAGCGGGTCTTGCCTACAATGAGCAGTTCTTC. Amino acid sequence: CASSFLAGLAYNEQFF.

This clonotype has a count of ten or more. The rearrangement joins TRBV6-1 to TRBJ2-7; unclear D gene. V was clipped by 7 bases and J by 0 bases, with 19 bases between them. This CDR3 has 16 amino acids. The V gene's germline CDR1 is MNHNS and CDR2 SASEGT. CDR3 in DNA: TGTGCCAGCAAAAGCCGCTCCGGGCGCCACTCCTACGAGCAGTACTTC. Translated: CASKSRSGRHSYEQYF.

The chain carries TRBV18 and TRBJ2-2; D remains unclear. Trimming stripped 5 bases from V and 3 bases from J, with 7 bases between. Germline CDR1 is KGHSH and CDR2 is LQKENI. The CDR3 extends over 13 amino acids. The CDR3 DNA reads TGTGCCAGCTCATCTAGGGACACCGGGGAGCTGTTTTTT. Translating gives CASSSRDTGELFF. Complete variable domain (other parts from reference TRBV18 and TRBJ2-2): NAGVMQNPRHLVRRRGQEARLRCSPMKGHSHVYWYRQLPEEGLKFMVYLQKENIIDESGMPKERFSAEFPKEGPSILRIQQVVRGDSAAYFCASSSRDTGELFFGEGSRLTVL.

This clonotype was counted a few times. V is TRBV11-3 and J is TRBJ2-5; unclear D gene. Per the germline V gene, CDR1 is SGHNT and CDR2 is YENEEA. V lost 1 base, J lost 3 bases, and 12 bases lay in between. The CDR3 is made up of 15 amino acids. CDR3 DNA sequence: TGTGCCAGCAGCTTAGGGTTGGTAAAAAAAGAGACCCAGTACTTC. Translation gives CASSLGLVKKETQYF.

Ten or more counts support this clonotype. The chain links TRBV28 to TRBJ1-5; D is unclear. The V and J ends lost 7 bases and 0 bases respectively, with 13 bases between them. In germline, CDR1 is MDHEN, CDR2 SYDVKM. The CDR3 is 15 amino acids. This chain's CDR3 is CASTSLLYSNQPQHF. The CDR3 DNA follows: TGTGCCAGCACCTCATTGCTTTATAGCAATCAGCCCCAGCATTTT. The full variable domain, rest sourced from reference TRBV28 and TRBJ1-5, is DVKVTQSSRYLVKRTGEKVFLECVQDMDHENMFWYRQDPGLGLRLIYFSYDVKMKEKGDIPEGYSVSREKKERFSLILESASTNQTSMYLCASTSLLYSNQPQHFGDGTRLSIL.

This clonotype was recorded many times. V is TRBV11-1 and J is TRBJ2-5; 10 positions agree with TRBD2. The ends lost 5 bases at V and 6 bases at J; junction bases unmatched: 12. The CDR3 loop spans 16 amino acids. Germline CDR1 SGHAT, CDR2 FQDESV (reference sequence). The CDR3 nucleotides read TGTGCCAGCAGCCCCCTACGAGCGGGAGGGAGGAAGACCCAGTACTTC. Protein product: CASSPLRAGGRKTQYF.

The chain is built from TRBV19 and TRBJ2-4; D is ambiguous. The V gene's germline CDR1 is LNHDA and CDR2 SQIVND (reference sequence). The CDR3 is 13 residues long. The V gene lost 9 bases and the J gene lost 2 bases, with 11 bases spanning the gap. CDR3 nucleotides: TGTGCCAGAGGCCGGTGGACCAAAAACATTCAGTACTTC. Its translation is CARGRWTKNIQYF.

The chain links TRBV12-3 or TRBV12-4 to TRBJ2-3, with 7 bases aligning to TRBD2. V lost 5 bases to trimming and J lost 6 bases; unmatched junction nucleotides: 11. The CDR3 runs 15 residues. The CDR3 nucleotides are TGTGCCAGCAGTCTGGGGGGGAATACTAGGGATACGCAGTATTTT. Translation: CASSLGGNTRDTQYF.

Ten or more counts support this clonotype. This chain links TRBV28 with TRBJ2-2; TRBD1 matches 7 bases. The CDR3 has 16 amino acids. The germline gives CDR1 MDHEN, CDR2 SYDVKM. V shed 1 base and J 2 bases; nucleotides not matched to a gene: 4. The CDR3 reads CASSLLGQSNTGELFF. CDR3 nucleotides: TGTGCCAGCAGTTTATTGGGACAGAGTAACACCGGGGAGCTGTTTTTT.

The chain couples TRBV9 to TRBJ1-5, with D possibly TRBD1 on 6 matching bases. This CDR3 is built from 15 residues. The ends were cut back, 4 bases at V and 1 base at J, with 12 bases in the middle. The V gene's germline CDR1 is SGDLS and CDR2 YYNGEE. The CDR3 is CASSPTGLSNQPQHF. The CDR3 DNA follows: TGTGCCAGCAGCCCTACAGGGTTGAGCAATCAGCCCCAGCATTTT.

Many counts were recorded for this clonotype. This chain joins TRBV7-8 and TRBJ2-7, with no clear D. The V end was cut by 2 bases, the J end by 6 bases, with 11 bases between. CDR3 size: 13 residues. Germline-derived CDR1 and CDR2 are SGHVS and FQNEAQ. The CDR3 spells CASSLNDEIEQYF. CDR3 DNA sequence: TGTGCCAGCAGCTTAAATGACGAGATCGAGCAGTACTTC.

The chain combines TRBV7-3 with TRBJ2-2; 10 nucleotides align to TRBD2. CDR3 length: 15 residues. J gave up 5 bases and V 6 bases, and 6 bases lay outside the gene matches. Germline CDR1 and CDR2: SGHTA and FQGTGA. The CDR3 DNA follows: TGTGCCAGCAGTCCTAGCGGGGGAGGGACCGGGGAGCTGTTTTTT. Protein product: CASSPSGGGTGELFF.

This clonotype was observed a single time. A much larger clone is a single base away; this may be a read error. The rearrangement links TRBV19 to TRBJ1-2; possible D gene TRBD1, 5 bases. The germline CDR1 and CDR2 sequences are LNHDA and SQIVND (reference sequence). V was pared by 3 bases and J by 4 bases, with 12 bases between. The CDR3 totals 14 residues. CDR3 amino acids: CASSIGTGSYGYTF. CDR3 in DNA: TGTGCCAGTAGTATCGGGACCGGAAGCTATGGCTACACCTTC. The whole variable domain, filled in from reference TRBV19 and TRBJ1-2, reads DGGITQSPKYLFRKEGQNVTLSCEQNLNHDAMYWYRQDPGQGLRLIYYSQIVNDFQKGDIAEGYSVSREKKESFPLTVTSAQKNPTAFYLCASSIGTGSYGYTFGSGTRLTVV.